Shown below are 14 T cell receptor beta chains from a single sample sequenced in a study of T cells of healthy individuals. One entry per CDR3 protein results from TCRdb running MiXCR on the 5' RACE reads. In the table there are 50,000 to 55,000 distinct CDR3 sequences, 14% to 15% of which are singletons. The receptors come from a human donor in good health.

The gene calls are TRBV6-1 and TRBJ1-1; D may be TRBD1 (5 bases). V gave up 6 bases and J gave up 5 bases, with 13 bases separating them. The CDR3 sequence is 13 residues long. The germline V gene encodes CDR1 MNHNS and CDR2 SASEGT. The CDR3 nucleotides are TGTGCCAGCAGACCGGGGCCGCTAACTGAAGCTTTCTTT. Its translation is CASRPGPLTEAFF.

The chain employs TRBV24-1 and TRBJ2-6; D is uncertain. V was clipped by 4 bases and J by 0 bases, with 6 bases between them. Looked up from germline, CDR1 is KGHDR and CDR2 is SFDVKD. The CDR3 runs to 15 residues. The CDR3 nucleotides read TGTGCCACCAGTGAGGAAGGCTCTGGGGCCAACGTCCTGACTTTC. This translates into CATSEEGSGANVLTF.

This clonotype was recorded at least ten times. CDR3 residues: CASSETIAQYF. The CDR3 DNA is TGTGCCAGCAGCGAGACTATTGCGCAGTATTTT. This sequence joins TRBV2 and TRBJ2-3, with a tentative D call TRBD2 (5 bases). The CDR3 runs 11 residues. V was trimmed by 6 bases and J by 10 bases, leaving 11 bases between them. The germline CDR1 and CDR2 sequences are SNHLY and FYNNEI.

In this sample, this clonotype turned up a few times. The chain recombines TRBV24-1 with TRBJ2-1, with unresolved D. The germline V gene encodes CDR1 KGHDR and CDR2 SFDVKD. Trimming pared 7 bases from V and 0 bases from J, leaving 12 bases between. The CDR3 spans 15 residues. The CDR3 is CATRNLWGSYNEQFF. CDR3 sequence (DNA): TGTGCCACCAGGAACCTTTGGGGCTCCTACAATGAGCAGTTCTTC.

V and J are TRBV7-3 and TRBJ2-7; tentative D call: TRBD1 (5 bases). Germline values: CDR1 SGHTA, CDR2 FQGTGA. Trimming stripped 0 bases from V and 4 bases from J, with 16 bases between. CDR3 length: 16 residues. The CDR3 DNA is TGTGCCAGCAGCTTAACGGGCAGAGGAGCAGGGTACGAGCAGTACTTC. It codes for CASSLTGRGAGYEQYF.

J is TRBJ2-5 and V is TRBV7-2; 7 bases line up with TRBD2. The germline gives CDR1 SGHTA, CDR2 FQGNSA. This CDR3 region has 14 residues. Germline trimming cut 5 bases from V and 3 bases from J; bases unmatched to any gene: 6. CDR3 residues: CASSPNGGKETQYF. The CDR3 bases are TGTGCCAGCAGCCCTAACGGGGGGAAAGAGACCCAGTACTTC.

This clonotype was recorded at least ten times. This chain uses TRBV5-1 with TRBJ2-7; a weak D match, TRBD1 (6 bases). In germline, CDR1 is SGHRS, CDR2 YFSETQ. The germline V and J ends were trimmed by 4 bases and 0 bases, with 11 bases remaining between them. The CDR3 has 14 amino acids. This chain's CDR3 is CASSPRGFSYEQYF. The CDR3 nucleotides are TGCGCCAGCAGCCCCAGGGGTTTCTCCTACGAGCAGTACTTC.

The CDR3 nucleotides read TGTGCCAGCAGCCAAGATTGGGGCAGGGGGCTTATCGACACTGAAGCTTTCTTT. Its translation: CASSQDWGRGLIDTEAFF. The chain couples TRBV14 to TRBJ1-1; TRBD1 aligns across 8 bases. The CDR3 spans 18 residues. Trimming removed 0 bases from V and 3 bases from J; junction bases left unmatched: 12. The germline V gene has CDR1 SGHDN and CDR2 FVKESK.

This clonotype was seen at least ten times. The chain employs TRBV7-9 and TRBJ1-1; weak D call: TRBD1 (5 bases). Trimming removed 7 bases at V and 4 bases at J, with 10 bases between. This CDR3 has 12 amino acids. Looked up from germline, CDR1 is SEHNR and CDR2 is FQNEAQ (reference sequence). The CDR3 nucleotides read TGTGCCAGCACCCAAAGGGGCACTGAAGCTTTCTTT. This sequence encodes CASTQRGTEAFF.

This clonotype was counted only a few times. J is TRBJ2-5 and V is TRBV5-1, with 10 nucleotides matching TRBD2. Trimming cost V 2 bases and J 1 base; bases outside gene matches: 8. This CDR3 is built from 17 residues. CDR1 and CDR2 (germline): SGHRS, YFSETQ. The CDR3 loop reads CASSFVTSGDLQETQYF. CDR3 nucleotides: TGCGCCAGCAGCTTTGTCACTAGCGGGGACCTCCAAGAGACCCAGTACTTC.

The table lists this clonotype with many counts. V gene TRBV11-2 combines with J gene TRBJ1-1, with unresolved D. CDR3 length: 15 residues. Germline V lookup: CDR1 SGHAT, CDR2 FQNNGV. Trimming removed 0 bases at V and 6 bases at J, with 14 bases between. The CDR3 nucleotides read TGTGCCAGCAGCTTAGAGGCCCTTGGGTTCGCTGAAGCTTTCTTT. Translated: CASSLEALGFAEAFF.

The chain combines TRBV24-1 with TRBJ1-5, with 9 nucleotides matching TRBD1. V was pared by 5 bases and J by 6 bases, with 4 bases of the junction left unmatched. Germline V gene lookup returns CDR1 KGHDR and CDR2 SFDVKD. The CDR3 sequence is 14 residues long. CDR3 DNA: TGTGCCACCAGTGCGGGACAGGGAGGTCAGCCCCAGCATTTT. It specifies CATSAGQGGQPQHF.

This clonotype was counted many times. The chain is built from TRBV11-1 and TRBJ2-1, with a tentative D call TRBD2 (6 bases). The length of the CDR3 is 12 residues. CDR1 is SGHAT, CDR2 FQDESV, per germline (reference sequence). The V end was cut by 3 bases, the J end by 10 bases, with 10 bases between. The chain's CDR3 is CASSLDRGEQFF. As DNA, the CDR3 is TGTGCCAGCAGCTTGGACCGGGGGGAGCAGTTCTTC. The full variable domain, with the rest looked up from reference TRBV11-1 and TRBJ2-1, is EAEVAQSPRYKITEKSQAVAFWCDPISGHATLYWYRQILGQGPELLVQFQDESVVDDSQLPKDRFSAERLKGVDSTLKIQPAELGDSAMYLCASSLDRGEQFFGPGTRLTVL.

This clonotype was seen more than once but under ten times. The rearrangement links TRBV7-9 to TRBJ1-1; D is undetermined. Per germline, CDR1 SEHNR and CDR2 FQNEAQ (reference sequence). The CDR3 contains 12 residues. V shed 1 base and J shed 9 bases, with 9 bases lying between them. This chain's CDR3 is CASSLEAAQAFF. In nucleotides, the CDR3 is TGTGCCAGCAGCTTAGAGGCAGCCCAAGCTTTCTTT.